The 25 T cell receptor beta chains listed next were all sequenced from one sample in a study of CD8 T cells in ankylosing spondylitis. One entry per CDR3 protein results from TCRdb running MiXCR on the 5' RACE reads. Found here are about 36,000 distinct CDR3 sequences, 13% of them singletons; the top ten hold about 30%. The specimen was synovial fluid, either unsorted or a sorted T cell fraction (not recorded which). The receptors were sampled from a male donor with ankylosing spondylitis.

This clonotype was observed at least ten times. The V call is TRBV24-1, the J call TRBJ2-3; D is perhaps TRBD1 or TRBD2 (5 bases each). The ends were cut back, 7 bases at V and 3 bases at J, with 13 bases in the middle. Germline V gene sequence: CDR1 KGHDR, CDR2 SFDVKD. The CDR3 loop spans 14 amino acids. The CDR3 DNA sequence: TGTGCCACCAGCCTCCACGGGGCTACAGATACGCAGTATTTT. This encodes CATSLHGATDTQYF.

In its sample, this clonotype was seen a few times. This chain connects TRBV10-3 to TRBJ1-2; D is unclear. V lost 8 bases and J lost 5, with 9 bases in between. This CDR3 region has 11 residues. In germline, CDR1 is ENHRY, CDR2 SYGVKD. The CDR3 reads CAIHGAYGYTF. The CDR3 nucleotides read TGTGCCATCCACGGCGCATATGGCTACACCTTC.

This clonotype was picked up many times. The chain links TRBV20-1 to TRBJ2-7; D call uncertain. This CDR3 is built from 11 residues. V lost 6 bases and J 0 bases, leaving 6 bases between the germline ends. Germline lookup yields CDR1 DFQATT and CDR2 SNEGSKA (reference sequence). This CDR3 reads CSARLSYEQYF. In DNA, the CDR3 is TGCAGTGCACGCCTCTCCTACGAGCAGTACTTC.

This clonotype was seen at least ten times. CDR3 protein: CASSQGGEKLFF. The CDR3 nucleotides read TGTGCCAGCAGCCAGGGTGGTGAAAAACTGTTTTTT. This rearrangement joins TRBV6-6 to TRBJ1-4, with D perhaps matching TRBD1 (5 bases). The CDR3 consists of 12 residues. Germline loops: CDR1 MNHNY, CDR2 SVGAGI (reference sequence). The V end lost 6 bases, the J end lost 7 bases, and 9 bases lay between the germline ends.

This clonotype showed up just a few times. V usage is TRBV4-3 and J usage is TRBJ1-1; no firm D call. The V end lost 0 bases, the J end lost 0 bases, and 11 bases lay between the germline ends. The CDR3 covers 16 residues. Germline loops: CDR1 LGHNA, CDR2 YSLEER. The CDR3 is CASSQEAGPMNTEAFF. The CDR3 region has the DNA TGCGCCAGCAGCCAAGAAGCGGGTCCTATGAACACTGAAGCTTTCTTT.

This clonotype is medium-sized (0.01 to 0.1%) by share. This chain uses TRBV28 with TRBJ2-7, with D hard to call. Trimming shortened V by 2 bases and J by 7 bases, and 9 bases separated the two germline ends. The CDR3 totals 12 residues. Germline V lookup: CDR1 MDHEN, CDR2 SYDVKM. In DNA form, the CDR3 reads TGTGCCAGCAGTTTAGCACGATGGGAGCAGTACTTC. Translation gives CASSLARWEQYF.

The chain is built from TRBV7-2 and TRBJ2-7; 10 nucleotides match TRBD2. Looked up from germline, CDR1 is SGHTA and CDR2 is FQGNSA. The V gene end was trimmed by 5 bases and the J gene end by 6 bases; junction bases not matched to a gene: 7. The CDR3 extends over 14 amino acids. The CDR3 spells CASSTASGRGEQYF. CDR3 DNA sequence: TGTGCCAGCAGCACGGCTAGCGGGAGAGGCGAGCAGTACTTC. Drawing the rest from reference TRBV7-2 and TRBJ2-7, the complete variable domain is GAGVSQSPSNKVTEKGKDVELRCDPISGHTALYWYRQSLGQGLEFLIYFQGNSAPDKSGLPSDRFSAERTGGSVSTLTIQRTQQEDSAVYLCASSTASGRGEQYFGPGTRLTVT.

This clonotype showed up many times. The chain joins TRBV12-3 or TRBV12-4 to TRBJ2-2, with no clear D. V lost 3 bases, J lost 7 bases, and 6 bases lay in between. The CDR3 is 12 residues long. The CDR3 coding sequence is TGTGCCAGCAGTTTGACAAACGGGGAGCTGTTTTTT. Translation gives CASSLTNGELFF.

The V and J genes are TRBV7-9 and TRBJ1-1; D possibly corresponds to TRBD1 (5 bases). This CDR3 spans 16 amino acids. Germline V CDR1 and CDR2: SEHNR, FQNEAQ (reference sequence). The V gene lost 2 bases and the J gene lost 0 bases, with 13 bases spanning the gap. CDR3 sequence (DNA): TGTGCCAGCAGCTTACTCTCGGGGCAGATGAACACTGAAGCTTTCTTT. Encoded protein: CASSLLSGQMNTEAFF.

The V call is TRBV4-3, the J call TRBJ1-2; D unresolved. The CDR3 covers 16 residues. V lost 0 bases and J 7 bases, leaving 18 bases between the germline ends. Looked up from germline, CDR1 is LGHNA and CDR2 is YSLEER. The CDR3 DNA follows: TGCGCCAGCAGCCAAGATAGTAGGCAGATTCTTGGTGGCTACACCTTC. Its protein is CASSQDSRQILGGYTF.

The rearrangement links TRBV10-3 to TRBJ2-7; D may match TRBD1 or TRBD2 (5 bases each). Germline lookup yields CDR1 ENHRY and CDR2 SYGVKD. The CDR3 spans 13 residues. Trimming removed 10 bases from V and 1 base from J, with 14 bases in between. CDR3 amino acids: CATTGTPSYEQYF. The CDR3 region has the DNA TGTGCCACCACGGGGACCCCTTCCTACGAGCAGTACTTC.

This clonotype was observed at least ten times. This chain uses TRBV2 with TRBJ2-7, with D tentatively TRBD1 or TRBD2 (5 bases each). The CDR3 is 15 amino acids. V lost 6 bases to trimming and J lost 2 bases, with 17 bases between them. Germline CDR1 is SNHLY and CDR2 is FYNNEI. Here the CDR3 reads CASRDLGDPTYEQYF. The DNA of the CDR3 is TGTGCCAGCAGGGACCTCGGGGACCCAACCTACGAGCAGTACTTC.

This clonotype was observed at least ten times. The rearrangement uses TRBV13 and TRBJ2-4; perhaps D is TRBD1 or TRBD2 (5 bases each). This CDR3 contains 17 residues. CDR1 and CDR2 from the germline V gene are PRHDT and FYEKMQ (reference sequence). V lost 4 bases and J lost 0, with 16 bases in between. The CDR3 DNA is TGTGCCAGCAGCTCAGTGTTTGAGGGGCTAGCCAAAAACATTCAGTACTTC. This encodes CASSSVFEGLAKNIQYF.

This clonotype was seen ten or more times. The chain carries TRBV4-3 and TRBJ2-3, with 11 bases matching TRBD2. CDR3 length equals 16 residues. Germline lookup yields CDR1 LGHNA and CDR2 YSLEER. V shed 1 base and J 3 bases; nucleotides not matched to a gene: 3. CDR3 amino acids: CASSQATSGVTDTQYF. The DNA of the CDR3 is TGCGCCAGCAGCCAAGCGACTAGCGGGGTTACAGATACGCAGTATTTT.

This clonotype was seen repeatedly, ten times or more. The chain combines TRBV29-1 with TRBJ1-6; 9 bases are a match to TRBD1. The CDR3 length is 13 residues. Trimming at V came to 6 bases and at J to 8 bases, leaving 5 bases not matched to a gene. The germline V gene encodes CDR1 SQVTM and CDR2 ANQGSEA. The CDR3: CSVGDRVDSPLHF. The CDR3, as DNA: TGCAGCGTCGGGGACAGGGTTGATTCACCCCTCCACTTT.

The chain has TRBV6-2 or TRBV6-3 and TRBJ2-3; D might be TRBD2 (6 bases). The germline V and J ends were trimmed by 4 bases and 0 bases, with 11 bases remaining between them. This CDR3 region has 15 residues. CDR1 is MNHEY and CDR2 is SVGEGT in the germline V gene. CDR3 in DNA: TGTGCCAGCAGTTCCGGGGGAGCTAGCACAGATACGCAGTATTTT. Residues: CASSSGGASTDTQYF.

This clonotype appeared many times. The chain joins TRBV5-5 to TRBJ1-5, with 7 bases identical to TRBD1. Germline trimming cut 0 bases from V and 2 bases from J; bases unmatched to any gene: 8. Per the germline V gene, CDR1 is SGHKS and CDR2 is YYEKEE (reference sequence). CDR3 length equals 17 residues. The DNA of the CDR3 is TGTGCCAGCAGCTTGGACAGGGGATTTTTGGGCAATCAGCCCCAGCATTTT. This codes for CASSLDRGFLGNQPQHF.

This sequence joins TRBV2 and TRBJ2-5; the match to TRBD2 covers 11 bases. This CDR3 has 14 amino acids. Germline V lookup: CDR1 SNHLY, CDR2 FYNNEI. The V segment lost 8 bases and the J segment 5 bases; nucleotides outside the gene matches: 7. CDR3: CASGGTSGPETQYF. The CDR3 bases are TGTGCCAGCGGGGGGACTAGCGGACCGGAGACCCAGTACTTC.

This clonotype was picked up a small number of times. J is TRBJ2-3 and V is TRBV7-8; TRBD2 matches 9 bases. V shed 0 bases and J 4 bases; nucleotides not matched to a gene: 5. The CDR3 consists of 16 residues. CDR1 is SGHVS, CDR2 FQNEAQ, per germline. The CDR3 is CASSLAPSGTPDTQYF. In DNA, the CDR3 is TGTGCCAGCAGCTTAGCCCCTAGCGGGACCCCAGATACGCAGTATTTT.

The chain uses TRBV7-9 and TRBJ1-1, with 8 bases fitting TRBD1. After removal of 4 bases from V and 4 bases from J, the junction contained 8 bases not matched to a gene. The CDR3 has 15 residues. Germline V lookup: CDR1 SEHNR, CDR2 FQNEAQ (reference sequence). The CDR3 loop reads CASSSDRVVITEAFF. For the CDR3, the DNA is TGTGCCAGCAGCTCGGACAGGGTGGTAATCACTGAAGCTTTCTTT.

Ten or more counts support this clonotype. The CDR3: CASSLTGSAYGSPLHF. For the CDR3, the DNA is TGTGCCAGCAGCTTGACAGGGTCCGCATATGGTTCACCCCTCCACTTT. V usage is TRBV7-3 and J usage is TRBJ1-6, with 7 bases aligning to TRBD1. Trimming cost V 3 bases and J 9 bases; bases outside gene matches: 11. The germline V gene has CDR1 SGHTA and CDR2 FQGTGA. There are 16 residues in the CDR3.

The chain links TRBV25-1 to TRBJ2-5; D is uncertain. CDR1 is MGHDK, CDR2 SYGVNS, per germline. The CDR3 covers 16 residues. V was trimmed by 2 bases and J by 4 bases, leaving 17 bases between them. In nucleotides, the CDR3 is TGTGCCAGCAGTGAAATTGGAAGGACCCTCAGAGAGACCCAGTACTTC. Translated: CASSEIGRTLRETQYF. Together with reference TRBV25-1 and TRBJ2-5, the CDR3 gives the full variable domain: EADIYQTPRYLVIGTGKKITLECSQTMGHDKMYWYQQDPGMELHLIHYSYGVNSTEKGDLSSESTVSRIRTEHFPLTLESARPSHTSQYLCASSEIGRTLRETQYFGPGTRLLVL.

This clonotype was seen ten or more times. The rearrangement uses TRBV7-9 and TRBJ2-2; D is undetermined. This CDR3 is 13 amino acids long. Deletions cut 7 bases from V and 5 bases from J, with 11 bases between. In germline, CDR1 is SEHNR, CDR2 FQNEAQ (reference sequence). The CDR3 nucleotides are TGTGCCAGCAACCCGACGGAGACCGGGGAGCTGTTTTTT. It translates to CASNPTETGELFF.

As regards this clonotype: Germline and junction disagree at one end, which may indicate a read error. V gene TRBV12-3 or TRBV12-4 combines with J gene TRBJ2-1; no clear D. The length of the CDR3 is 12 residues. CDR3 sequence reads: CASTPNRIEQLF. In DNA form, the CDR3 reads TGTGCCAGCACTCCCAACCGGATTGAGCAGCTCTTC.

This clonotype was seen at least ten times. J is TRBJ2-1 and V is TRBV7-9, with 11 positions matching TRBD2. The CDR3 sequence is 16 residues long. Trimming cost V 5 bases and J 4 bases; bases outside gene matches: 7. Per the germline V gene, CDR1 is SEHNR and CDR2 is FQNEAQ (reference sequence). The CDR3 nucleotides read TGTGCCAGCAGCCCGATACTAGCGGGAGTGTACAATGAGCAGTTCTTC. It is translated as CASSPILAGVYNEQFF.